What follows are 22 T cell receptor delta chains derived from one specimen sequenced in a study of fetal and pediatric gammadelta thymocytes. TCRdb fed the reads to CATT. The sample yields under 2,500 delta-chain clones, 24% seen once. The sample consisted of non-Vgamma9Vdelta2 gamma-delta T cells from the thymus. Specified subset: CD3+gammadeltaTCR+ thymocytes not co-expressing Vgamma9 and Vdelta2. These receptors all come from a child who underwent cardiac surgery and was recorded as healthy.

This clone has a handful of counts. The chain combines TRDV3 with TRDJ1; 8 bases map to TRDD3. Germline CDR1 is TVYSNPD and CDR2 is GDNSRS (reference sequence). The CDR3 runs 14 residues. J gave up 2 bases and V 3 bases, and 8 bases lay outside the gene matches. In DNA, the CDR3 is TGTGCCTTACGGTGGGCTGGGGGAACCGATAAACTCATCTTT. Amino acids: CALRWAGGTDKLIF.

A word on this clone: A much more abundant neighbour one base away suggests this may be a read error. This chain joins TRAV29/DV5 and TRDJ1; 7 bases align to TRDD3. CDR3 length equals 16 residues. The V gene's germline CDR1 is NSMFDY and CDR2 ISSIKDK. CDR3 DNA sequence: TGTGCCGCCTCTACTGGGGAACCTCCACACACCGATAAACTCATCTTT. Protein: CAASTGEPPHTDKLIF.

With regard to this clone: This sequence may be a read error, since a much larger clone differs from it by one base. The same CDR3 also results from other DNA sequences found in this sample. The chain links TRDV1 to TRDJ1; 10 nucleotides agree with TRDD3. Germline assignment: CDR1 TSWWSYY and CDR2 QGS. CDR3 size: 20 residues. Unmatched junction bases numbered 16, after V lost 3 bases and J lost 0 bases. The CDR3 DNA reads as TGTGCTCTTGGGGAGAATTCCCTCGCATCTGGGGGATATGACACCGATAAACTCATCTTT. Its translation is CALGENSLASGGYDTDKLIF.

This clone was observed once. One base away lies a much larger clone, so this may be a sequencing read error. Other DNA variants within this sample encode the same CDR3. The J gene is TRDJ1, the V gene TRDV1; 12 bases are shared with TRDD3. Germline CDR1 TSWWSYY, CDR2 QGS. The CDR3 spans 19 residues. In DNA form, the CDR3 reads TGTGCCCTTGGGAAGTTCCTTACTGGGGGATACCGCTACACCGATAAACTCATCTTT. It codes for CALGKFLTGGYRYTDKLIF.

Points on this clone: A much more abundant neighbour one base away suggests this may be a read error. Other DNA sequences in the same sample also yield this CDR3. This sequence joins TRDV1 and TRDJ1; D is unclear. CDR1 TSWWSYY and CDR2 QGS come from the germline V gene. The CDR3 loop spans 15 amino acids. The CDR3 reads CALGEFAAYTDKLIF. The CDR3 DNA is TGTGCTCTTGGGGAATTCGCCGCGTACACCGATAAACTAATCTTT.

This clone rates as large. The V call is TRDV1, the J call TRDJ1; D may be TRDD3 (5 bases). The germline CDR1 and CDR2 sequences are TSWWSYY and QGS. The germline V and J ends were trimmed by 0 bases and 1 base, with 15 bases remaining between them. The CDR3 runs to 17 residues. CDR3 bases: TGTGCTCTTGGGGAACTTCGCGATCTGTGGGGCACCGATAAACTCATCTTT. Translating it yields CALGELRDLWGTDKLIF.

About this clone: It may be a read error: a sequence one base away is much more abundant. The rearrangement uses TRAV38-2/DV8 and TRDJ1, with D hard to call. Germline CDR1 is TSESDYY and CDR2 is QEAYKQQN. V gave up 1 base and J gave up 2 bases, with 27 bases separating them. The CDR3 sequence is 20 residues long. The CDR3 region has the DNA TGTGCTTATAGGAGCACGGTCATCCTTGTGGCCCGTAAGCTAACCGATAAACTCATCTTT. Its translation is CAYRSTVILVARKLTDKLIF.

This chain links TRDV1 with TRDJ2, with TRDD3 identical over 12 bases. J lost 2 bases, V lost 1 base, and 26 bases had no gene match. The CDR3 is 25 amino acids. Germline assignment: CDR1 TSWWSYY and CDR2 QGS. The CDR3 sequence: CALGERAYLHCTGGYSQALTAQLFF. The CDR3 nucleotides read TGTGCTCTTGGGGAACGAGCATACCTACATTGTACTGGGGGATACTCGCAGGCATTGACAGCACAACTCTTCTTT.

This clone is deemed medium-sized (0.01 to 0.1%). V is TRDV3 and J is TRDJ1; possible D gene TRDD3, 6 bases. The germline V and J ends were trimmed by 3 bases and 0 bases, with 20 bases remaining between them. CDR3 length equals 16 residues. The germline gives CDR1 TVYSNPD, CDR2 GDNSRS (reference sequence). This CDR3 reads CAFPYEMGAYTDKLIF. The CDR3 DNA follows: TGTGCCTTCCCCTACGAAATGGGGGCCTACACCGATAAACTCATCTTT.

By share, this clone ranks as medium-sized. The rearrangement uses TRDV1 and TRDJ1; 10 bases agree with TRDD3. From germline, CDR1 is TSWWSYY and CDR2 QGS. V was pared by 0 bases and J by 1 base, with 17 bases of the junction left unmatched. The CDR3 is made up of 21 amino acids. CDR3 sequence: CALGELPHYWGIHGGTDKLIF. Written as DNA, the CDR3 is TGTGCTCTTGGGGAACTCCCGCATTACTGGGGGATTCACGGAGGCACCGATAAACTCATCTTT.

The rearrangement links TRDV1 to TRDJ4; 12 nucleotides line up with TRDD3. CDR3 size: 20 residues. J gave up 2 bases and V 1 base, and 17 bases lay outside the gene matches. CDR1 TSWWSYY and CDR2 QGS come from the germline V gene. The CDR3 nucleotides are TGTGCTCTTGGGGAACGGTTTCTACGTGGAACTGGGGGATACTCAAGACCCCTGATCTTT. Amino acids: CALGERFLRGTGGYSRPLIF.

By proportion, this clone is medium-sized. The chain is built from TRDV1 and TRDJ1; 11 bases match TRDD3. Trimming took 4 bases from V and 0 from J; bases not matched to a gene: 16. Germline CDR1 and CDR2: TSWWSYY and QGS. The CDR3 totals 20 residues. The CDR3 bases are TGTGCTCTTGGGGGAAAGGGATGGGGGATACGAACGTTCTACACCGATAAACTCATCTTT. Its protein product is CALGGKGWGIRTFYTDKLIF.

This clone was detected once. A single base separates this from a much larger clone, so it may be a read error. The sample carries other DNA sequences with the same CDR3. The chain has TRDV1 and TRDJ1; 11 bases fit TRDD3. Germline V gene data show CDR1 as TSWWSYY and CDR2 as QGS. CDR3 length equals 20 residues. Trimming removed 0 bases from V and 1 base from J; junction bases left unmatched: 13. The CDR3 sequence is CALGELVLTTGGYPTDKLIF. The CDR3 DNA reads TGTGCTCTTGGGGAACTCGTCCTCACAACTGGGGGATATCCCACCGATAAACTCATCTTT.

About this clone: The junction departs from germline at one end; a sequencing error may be responsible. This rearrangement joins TRAV23/DV6 to TRDJ4, with D perhaps matching TRDD3 (5 bases). Germline lookup yields CDR1 NTAFDY and CDR2 IRPDVSE (reference sequence). There are 13 residues in the CDR3. The CDR3 is CAGRGGGADGLTF. The CDR3 DNA reads TGTGCTGGGAGGGGAGGAGGTGCTGACGGACTCACCTTT.

By sample share, this clone is medium-sized (0.01 to 0.1%). The V and J genes are TRDV1 and TRDJ1, with 12 bases that match TRDD3. The CDR3 covers 21 residues. CDR1 and CDR2 from the germline V gene are TSWWSYY and QGS. V lost 1 base and J lost 3; bases outside the gene matches: 18. The CDR3 spells CALGERGPSGGYAGGADKLIF. DNA of the CDR3: TGTGCTCTTGGGGAACGAGGCCCGTCTGGGGGATACGCGGGGGGAGCCGATAAACTCATCTTT.

With respect to this clone: This could be a read error, since a much larger clone is one nucleotide away. The chain has TRDV3 and TRDJ1; D is possibly TRDD2 (5 bases). V lost 1 base and J lost 0, with 30 bases in between. From germline, CDR1 is TVYSNPD and CDR2 GDNSRS (reference sequence). The length of the CDR3 is 20 residues. The CDR3 sequence is CAFNPTLVMASPLYTDKLIF. The CDR3 bases are TGTGCCTTTAACCCTACGTTGGTAATGGCGTCACCTTTGTACACCGATAAACTCATCTTT.

Notes on this clone: A read error likely explains this, since a far larger clone differs by one base. This rearrangement joins TRAV29/DV5 to TRDJ1; D might be TRDD3 (5 bases). Germline V gene lookup returns CDR1 NSMFDY and CDR2 ISSIKDK. The CDR3 spans 16 residues. Trimming cost V 6 bases and J 1 base, with 22 bases left between them. CDR3 amino acids: CAGTTRRYTSTDKLIF. CDR3 bases: TGTGCAGGAACCACGCGCAGATACACGAGCACCGATAAACTCATCTTT.

This clone is medium-sized within its sample. The V gene is TRDV1, the J gene TRDJ1, with D maybe TRDD2 (5 bases). This CDR3 is 14 amino acids long. The germline CDR1 and CDR2 sequences are TSWWSYY and QGS. V lost 3 bases to trimming and J lost 3 bases, with 11 bases between them. DNA for the CDR3: TGTGCTCTTGGGGATGTCTTCCGGCCCGATAAACTCATCTTT. Its translation: CALGDVFRPDKLIF.

The genes are TRDV3 and TRDJ1; D might be TRDD2 (9 bases). Germline V CDR1 and CDR2: TVYSNPD, GDNSRS (reference sequence). The CDR3 length is 19 residues. Between the trimmed V and J ends, which lost 1 base and 0 bases, there was a span of 27 bases. The CDR3: CAFIRLPTTGGPYTDKLIF. In DNA, the CDR3 is TGTGCCTTTATACGCCTTCCTACCACTGGGGGCCCTTACACCGATAAACTCATCTTT.

By share of the sample, this clone is medium-sized (0.01 to 0.1%). The genes are TRDV1 and TRDJ1; D remains ambiguous. Trimming took off 1 base at V and 6 bases at J, with 9 bases between the two ends. The CDR3 loop spans 13 amino acids. CDR1 is TSWWSYY and CDR2 is QGS in the germline V gene. The CDR3 region has the DNA TGTGCTCTTGGGGAACGACCTCACCATAAACTCATCTTT. As protein: CALGERPHHKLIF.

This clone occurred a few times. The rearrangement links TRAV29/DV5 to TRDJ1; no clear D gene. Per germline, CDR1 NSMFDY and CDR2 ISSIKDK. CDR3 size: 18 residues. V lost 0 bases to trimming and J lost 0 bases, with 21 bases between them. The CDR3 bases are TGTGCAGCAAGCGTGAACCTCCAGTTCCCGCTGTACACCGATAAACTCATCTTT. Protein: CAASVNLQFPLYTDKLIF.

This sequence joins TRDV1 and TRDJ1, with 8 nucleotides matching TRDD3. The CDR3 spans 19 residues. J lost 1 base, V lost 8 bases, and 21 bases had no gene match. Germline CDR1 reads TSWWSYY; CDR2 reads QGS. This chain's CDR3 is CALTTSFALGIQFTDKLIF. The CDR3, as DNA: TGTGCTCTTACAACTTCCTTTGCGCTGGGGATACAGTTCACCGATAAACTCATCTTT.